This T cell receptor (beta chain) was obtained from a study of T-cell memory formation after mild COVID-19. With 2 bases removed from V and 0 bases from J, the gap between germline ends came to 14 bases. The CDR3 has 16 amino acids. Germline V gene data show CDR1 as ENHRY and CDR2 as SYGVKD. General study results and limits: Contracting clones, day 15 to 85, had balanced CD4/CD8, and later expanders favored CD4+.

TCR alpha and TCR beta cDNA libraries carrying sample barcodes and UMIs came from 5'RACE with constant-segment primers. TCRdb ran MiXCR on the 5' RACE reads and lists one entry per CDR3 protein. Of 130,000 to 150,000 distinct CDR3 sequences in the sample, approximately 21% were seen once. On this clonotype itself: Its specificity is unknown.

The sequencing input was PBMCs or a T cell subset sorted from them (not recorded which). The TCR sequence derives from an adult woman who had mild COVID-19 (a few samples of this study predate the infection). Cell type and time point are not known. The rearrangement links TRBV10-3 to TRBJ2-7, with a possible D match to TRBD2 (6 bases). CDR3 nucleotide sequence: TGTGCCATCAGTGAGCAGGGAGGCGGTAGCTCCTACGAGCAGTACTTC. It yields the protein CAISEQGGGSSYEQYF.